This TCR beta chain was recorded in a study of OX40 agonist ivuxolimab in advanced cancers. About the research overall: All patients had ivuxolimab intravenously every 2 weeks at 0.01 to 10 mg/kg. Allowance was made for prior anti-PD-1, anti-PD-L1 or anti-CTLA-4 therapy, and roughly 40% had some.

Assay used: immunoSEQ multiplex PCR; TCRdb lists only in-frame clones, some missing. The sample contains around 80,000 clones, around 87% of which appear only once. Turning to this clone: Antigen unknown.

Study-wide findings and caveats: Not determined was the antigen specificity of the expanded peripheral T cells.

Germline assignment: CDR1 MNHNS and CDR2 SASEGT. The CDR3 is 12 amino acids. Trimming took 10 bases from V and 2 from J; bases not matched to a gene: 2. The origin of this receptor is an adult with an advanced solid tumor such as melanoma, head and neck, liver or kidney cancer. This chain links TRBV6-1 with TRBJ2-7; 10 bases agree with TRBD1. The specimen comprised CD4+ or CD8+ T cells sorted from blood, sampled in a trial of the OX40 agonist ivuxolimab. The DNA of the CDR3 is TGTGCCACCGGGACAGGGGCCTACGAGCAGTACTTC. Its protein product is CATGTGAYEQYF.